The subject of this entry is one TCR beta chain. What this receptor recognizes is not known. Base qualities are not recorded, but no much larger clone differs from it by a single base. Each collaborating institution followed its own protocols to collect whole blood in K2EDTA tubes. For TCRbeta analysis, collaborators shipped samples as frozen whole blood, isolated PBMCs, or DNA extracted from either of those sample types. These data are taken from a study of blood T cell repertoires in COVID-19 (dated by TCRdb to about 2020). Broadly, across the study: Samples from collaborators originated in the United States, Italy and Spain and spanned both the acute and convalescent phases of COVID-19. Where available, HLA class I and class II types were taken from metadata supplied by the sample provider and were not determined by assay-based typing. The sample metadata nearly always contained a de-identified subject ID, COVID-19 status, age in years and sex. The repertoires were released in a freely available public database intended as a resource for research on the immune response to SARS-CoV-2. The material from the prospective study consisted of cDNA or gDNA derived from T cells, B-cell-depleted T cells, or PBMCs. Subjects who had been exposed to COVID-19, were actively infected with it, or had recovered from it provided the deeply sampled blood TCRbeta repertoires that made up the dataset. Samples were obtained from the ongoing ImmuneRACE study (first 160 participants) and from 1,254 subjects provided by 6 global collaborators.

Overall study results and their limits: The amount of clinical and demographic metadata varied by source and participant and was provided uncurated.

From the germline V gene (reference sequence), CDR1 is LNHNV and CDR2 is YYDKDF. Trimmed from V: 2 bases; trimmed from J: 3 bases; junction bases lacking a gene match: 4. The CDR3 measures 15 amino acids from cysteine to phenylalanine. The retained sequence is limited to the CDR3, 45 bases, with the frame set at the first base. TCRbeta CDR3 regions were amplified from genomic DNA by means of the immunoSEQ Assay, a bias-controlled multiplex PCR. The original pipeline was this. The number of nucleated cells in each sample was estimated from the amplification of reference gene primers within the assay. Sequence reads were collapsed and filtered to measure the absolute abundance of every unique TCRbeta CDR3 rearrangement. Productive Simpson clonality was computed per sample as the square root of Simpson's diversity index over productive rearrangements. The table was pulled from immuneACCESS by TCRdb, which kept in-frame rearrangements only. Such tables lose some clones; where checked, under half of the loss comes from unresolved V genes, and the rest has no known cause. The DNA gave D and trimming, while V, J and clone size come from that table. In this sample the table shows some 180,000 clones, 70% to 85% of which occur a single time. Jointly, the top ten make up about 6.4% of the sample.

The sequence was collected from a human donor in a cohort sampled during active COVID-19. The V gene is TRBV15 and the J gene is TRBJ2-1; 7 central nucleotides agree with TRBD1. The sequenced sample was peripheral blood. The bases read TGTGCCACCAGCAGACAACAGGGGAGCTACAATGAGCAGTTCTTC. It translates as CATSRQQGSYNEQFF.